The entry below gives a single T cell receptor beta chain sequence along with its context. Its target is unknown. Germline V lookup: CDR1 LGHDT, CDR2 YNNKEL (reference sequence). This CDR3 is built from 18 residues. V dropped 2 bases and J dropped 1; count of bases not matched to a gene: 8. The data were taken from a study of CD8+CD57+ T cells in acquired aplastic anemia. General study results and limits: CD8+ Simpson's diversity showed no significant patient-control difference.

Flow cytometry had shown expanded CD8+CD57+ cells in the patients chosen for sequencing. Template material for TCR beta VDJ and CDR3 profiling consisted of genomic DNA. TCRdb re-called the reads through MiXCR, storing one row per CDR3 protein. The data show 150,000 to 200,000 distinct CDR3 sequences, with about three fifths seen just once and under 45% held by the top ten. The source of this sequence is a human donor with aplastic anemia. The sequenced material came from sorted CD4+, CD8+, or CD8+CD57+ T cells (not recorded which) from PBMCs. The chain has TRBV3-1 and TRBJ2-1; 10 bases agree with TRBD2. The chain's CDR3 is CASSQNRLAGQSYNEQFF. The CDR3 DNA sequence: TGTGCCAGCAGCCAAAATAGACTAGCGGGTCAGTCCTACAATGAGCAGTTCTTC.